The 12 T cell receptor beta chains given below trace back to one sample, sequenced in a study of metastatic and nonmetastatic thyroid tumors. TCRdb re-clonotyped the PCR reads via MiXCR. The sample lists roughly 10,000 clones, 25% to 35% occurring once. None of the patients had undergone any treatment ahead of thyroid surgery. Source material: tumor tissue. Receptors were obtained from a female donor with papillary thyroid cancer or a benign thyroid nodule (not recorded which). Some clones in this sample may be carry-over from other donors' samples.

Sample share makes this clone medium-sized. The chain carries TRBV27 and TRBJ1-5; TRBD1 might be the D (6 bases). The germline V gene has CDR1 MNHEY and CDR2 SMNVEV (reference sequence). The CDR3 is 16 residues long. Deletions cut 5 bases from V and 2 bases from J, with 16 bases between. CDR3 sequence reads: CASSPLQGGGNQPQHF. CDR3 nucleotide sequence: TGTGCCAGCAGTCCTTTACAGGGAGGAGGCAATCAGCCCCAGCATTTT.

This clone is termed medium-sized. The chain uses TRBV18 and TRBJ1-2; D is uncertain. The germline CDR1 and CDR2 sequences are KGHSH and LQKENI. The germline V and J ends were trimmed by 0 bases and 4 bases, with 12 bases remaining between them. This CDR3 region has 15 residues. The CDR3 is CASSPPMPGLYGYTF. In DNA, the CDR3 is TGTGCCAGCTCACCACCGATGCCAGGTCTCTATGGCTACACCTTC.

This clone has only a few counts. V is TRBV6-2 or TRBV6-3 and J is TRBJ1-6; weak D call: TRBD1 (5 bases). The CDR3 contains 18 residues. Between the trimmed V and J ends, which lost 5 bases and 2 bases, there was a span of 19 bases. Germline V CDR1 and CDR2: MNHEY, SVGEGT. CDR3 loop: CASSPEYLRAAYNSPLHF. The CDR3 bases are TGTGCCAGCAGTCCCGAATATCTCAGGGCGGCCTATAATTCACCCCTCCACTTT.

CDR3 in amino acids: CAWSPTGANVLTF. CDR3 in DNA: TGTGCCTGGAGTCCCACTGGGGCCAACGTCCTGACTTTC. The chain employs TRBV30 and TRBJ2-6; no clear D. V was pared by 2 bases and J by 2 bases, with 4 bases between. This CDR3 is 13 amino acids long. Germline V gene sequence: CDR1 GTSNPN, CDR2 SVGIG (reference sequence).

This clone was seen a few times. The genes are TRBV27 and TRBJ2-7, with D unclear. The germline gives CDR1 MNHEY, CDR2 SMNVEV (reference sequence). Trimming took 6 bases from V and 0 from J, leaving 12 bases between them. The CDR3 is 14 residues long. This chain's CDR3 is CASSRRGISYEQYF. Written as DNA, the CDR3 is TGTGCCAGCAGCCGACGTGGGATCTCCTACGAGCAGTACTTC.

This rearrangement joins TRBV20-1 to TRBJ2-3; 8 bases match TRBD2. CDR1 DFQATT and CDR2 SNEGSKA come from the germline V gene (reference sequence). The CDR3 spans 14 residues. Trimming took 6 bases from V and 4 from J; bases not matched to a gene: 9. CDR3 sequence: CSATSGSVSDTQYF. The CDR3 DNA reads as TGCAGTGCCACGAGCGGGAGCGTCTCAGATACGCAGTATTTT.

This chain uses TRBV27 with TRBJ1-1, with 7 bases fitting TRBD1. The CDR3 is 12 amino acids. With 5 bases clipped from V and 8 bases from J, the junction kept 5 bases outside the gene matches. Germline V gene sequence: CDR1 MNHEY, CDR2 SMNVEV (reference sequence). The CDR3 coding sequence is TGTGCCAGCAGTCTCCGACAGGGAGAAGCTTTCTTT. Translating it yields CASSLRQGEAFF.

This clone has at least ten counts. A much larger clone lies one base from this, so it may be a read error. CDR3 nucleotides: TGTGCCCGGAGTGTACTTCGGGAAGCGGGGTACAAAAACATTCAGTACTTC. This codes for CARSVLREAGYKNIQYF. This rearrangement joins TRBV30 to TRBJ2-4; the match to TRBD2 covers 7 bases. CDR3 size: 17 residues. Germline assignment: CDR1 GTSNPN and CDR2 SVGIG (reference sequence).

The rearrangement joins TRBV28 to TRBJ1-3, with 8 bases matching TRBD1. The CDR3 extends over 16 amino acids. The germline gives CDR1 MDHEN, CDR2 SYDVKM. The V segment lost 2 bases and the J segment 0 bases; nucleotides outside the gene matches: 3. CDR3 coding DNA: TGTGCCAGCAGTTTAAGGGACAGGCACTCTGGAAACACCATATATTTT. This gives the protein CASSLRDRHSGNTIYF.

This clone is classed as medium-sized. DNA of the CDR3: TGTGCCAGCAGTTTAGGAGGGTACGGAGGCTACACCTTC. This sequence encodes CASSLGGYGGYTF. V is TRBV12-3 or TRBV12-4 and J is TRBJ1-2; no definite D call. V lost 1 base and J lost 8, with 11 bases in between. The CDR3 length is 13 residues.

This clone was detected a few times. A read error may explain this, as a much larger clone is one base away. The V and J genes are TRBV9 and TRBJ2-3; D ambiguous. The CDR3 runs 12 residues. V gave up 4 bases and J gave up 5 bases, with 8 bases separating them. CDR1 is SGDLS and CDR2 is YYNGEE in the germline V gene. The CDR3 loop is CASSRRLDTQYF. The CDR3 DNA is TGTGCCAGCAGCCGTAGGTTAGATACGCAGTATTTT.

At least ten counts were recorded for this clone. The identical CDR3 is also encoded by other nucleotide sequences in the sample. The gene calls are TRBV29-1 and TRBJ2-7; 8 bases match TRBD1. The germline gives CDR1 SQVTM, CDR2 ANQGSEA. V trimming: 3 bases; J trimming: 7 bases; junction bases outside the gene matches: 8. The CDR3 is made up of 13 amino acids. This chain's CDR3 is CSVDWGRGLEQYF. The CDR3 bases are TGCAGCGTTGATTGGGGCAGGGGGCTGGAGCAGTACTTC.